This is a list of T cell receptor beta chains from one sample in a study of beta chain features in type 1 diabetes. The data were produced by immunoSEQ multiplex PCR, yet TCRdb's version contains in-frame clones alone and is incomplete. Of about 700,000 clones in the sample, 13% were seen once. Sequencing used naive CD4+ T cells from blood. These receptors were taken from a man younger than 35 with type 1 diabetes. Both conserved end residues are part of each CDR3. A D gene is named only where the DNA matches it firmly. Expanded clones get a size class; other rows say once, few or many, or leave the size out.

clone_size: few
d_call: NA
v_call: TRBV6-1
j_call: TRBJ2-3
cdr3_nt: TGTGCCAGCGAAGGAGCAACTAGCACAGATACGCAGTATTTT
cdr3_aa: CASEGATSTDTQYF

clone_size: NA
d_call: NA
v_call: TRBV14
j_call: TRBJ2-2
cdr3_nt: TGTGCCAGCAGCGTTAGACAGGAGCGGGCCGGGGAGCTGTTTTTT
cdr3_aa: CASSVRQERAGELFF

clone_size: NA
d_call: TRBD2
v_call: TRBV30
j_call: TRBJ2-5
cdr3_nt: TGTGCCTGGAGCGGGGGACTAGCGGGGATTCAAGAGACCCAGTACTTC
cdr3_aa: CAWSGGLAGIQETQYF

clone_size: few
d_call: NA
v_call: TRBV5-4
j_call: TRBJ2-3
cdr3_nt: TGTGCCAGCAGCTCGGGGGGCGAATTTGGGGATACGCAGTATTTT
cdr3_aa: CASSSGGEFGDTQYF

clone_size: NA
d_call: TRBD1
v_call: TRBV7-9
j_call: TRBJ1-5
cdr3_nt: TGTGCCAGCAGCTTAGGGACAGGGGTTGGCAATCAGCCCCAGCATTTT
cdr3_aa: CASSLGTGVGNQPQHF

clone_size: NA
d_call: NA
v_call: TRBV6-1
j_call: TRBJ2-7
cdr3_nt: TGTGCCAGCAGTGGAGGGACCCCCTACGAGCAGTACTTC
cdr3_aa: CASSGGTPYEQYF

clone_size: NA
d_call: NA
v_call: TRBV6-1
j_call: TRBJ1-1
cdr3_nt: TGTGCCAGCAGTGACGGGGGCCAGGATAGGTCTGAAGCTTTCTTT
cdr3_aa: CASSDGGQDRSEAFF

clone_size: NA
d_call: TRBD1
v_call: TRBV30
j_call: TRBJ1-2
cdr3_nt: TGTGCCTTGGACAGGGGTGCCTATGGCTACACCTTC
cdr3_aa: CALDRGAYGYTF

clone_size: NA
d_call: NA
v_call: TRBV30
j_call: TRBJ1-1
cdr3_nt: TGTGCCTGGAAACCGGCGGGGTATGGGACTGAAGCTTTCTTT
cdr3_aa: CAWKPAGYGTEAFF

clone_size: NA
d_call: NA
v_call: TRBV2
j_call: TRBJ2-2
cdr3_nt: TGTGCCAGCAGCCCCGGCAGCTCGAACACCGGGGAGCTGTTTTTT
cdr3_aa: CASSPGSSNTGELFF

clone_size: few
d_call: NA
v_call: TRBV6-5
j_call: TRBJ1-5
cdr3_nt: TGTGCCAGCAGCGGGAGCAATCAGCCCCAGCATTTT
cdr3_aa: CASSGSNQPQHF

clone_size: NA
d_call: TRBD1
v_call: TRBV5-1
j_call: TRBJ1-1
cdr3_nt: TGCGCCAGCAGGCTACCGTACAGGGGGAAGAACACTGAAGCTTTCTTT
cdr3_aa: CASRLPYRGKNTEAFF

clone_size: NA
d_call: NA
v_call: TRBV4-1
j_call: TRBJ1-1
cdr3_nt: TGCGCCAGCAGCCATAGTTACACTGAAGCTTTCTTT
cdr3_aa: CASSHSYTEAFF

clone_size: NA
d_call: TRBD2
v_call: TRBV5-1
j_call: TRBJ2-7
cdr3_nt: TGCGCCAGCAGCTTCGATGGGACCGGGACTATACCCTACGAGCAGTACTTC
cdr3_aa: CASSFDGTGTIPYEQYF

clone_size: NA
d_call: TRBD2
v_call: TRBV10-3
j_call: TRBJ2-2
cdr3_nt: TGTGCCATCAGTCCCAGCGGGGGGGACACCGGGGAGCTGTTTTTT
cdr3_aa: CAISPSGGDTGELFF

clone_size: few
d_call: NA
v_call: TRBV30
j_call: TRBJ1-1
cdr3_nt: TGTGCCGGGACCCGGAGGGGTAACACTGAAGCTTTCTTT
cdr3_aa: CAGTRRGNTEAFF

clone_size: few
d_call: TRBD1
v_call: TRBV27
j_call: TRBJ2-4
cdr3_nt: TGTGCCAGCAGCGACCCTCGGACAGGAAACATTCAGTACTTC
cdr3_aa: CASSDPRTGNIQYF

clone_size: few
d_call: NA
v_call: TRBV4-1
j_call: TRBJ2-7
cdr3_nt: TGCGCCAGCAGCCAAGATAGGGGACCTAACTACGAGCAGTACTTC
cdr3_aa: CASSQDRGPNYEQYF

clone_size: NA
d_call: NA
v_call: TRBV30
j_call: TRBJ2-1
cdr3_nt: TGTGCCTGGAGTGTTGGAGCAAGCAATGAGCAGTTCTTC
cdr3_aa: CAWSVGASNEQFF

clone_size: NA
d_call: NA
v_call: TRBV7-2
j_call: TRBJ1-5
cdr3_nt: TGTGCCAGCAGCTTGTACAGGAATCAGCCCCAGCATTTT
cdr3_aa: CASSLYRNQPQHF

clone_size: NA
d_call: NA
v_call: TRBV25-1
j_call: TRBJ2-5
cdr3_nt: TGTGCCAGCAGTGAACCGGCAGAAGAGACCCAGTACTTC
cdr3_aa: CASSEPAEETQYF

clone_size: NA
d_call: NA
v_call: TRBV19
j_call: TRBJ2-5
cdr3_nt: TGTGCCAGTAGTGGAGAGGGCCTTCGCGCCAAGTACTTC
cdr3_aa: CASSGEGLRAKYF

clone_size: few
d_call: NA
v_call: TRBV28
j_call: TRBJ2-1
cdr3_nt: TGTGCCACCCCTGGGACGGGGGGCAGAGCCCCCGATGAGCAGTTCTTC
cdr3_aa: CATPGTGGRAPDEQFF

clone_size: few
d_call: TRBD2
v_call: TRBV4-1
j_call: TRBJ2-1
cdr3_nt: TGCGCCAGCAGCCAGGGACTAGCGGACTCCAATGAGCAGTTCTTC
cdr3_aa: CASSQGLADSNEQFF

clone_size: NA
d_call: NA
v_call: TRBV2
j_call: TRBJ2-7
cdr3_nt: TGTGCCAGCAGTGAAGCTCCCATGACAGGCAGAATCTACGAGCAGTACTTC
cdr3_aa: CASSEAPMTGRIYEQYF

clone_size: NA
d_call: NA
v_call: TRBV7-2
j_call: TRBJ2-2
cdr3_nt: TGTGCCAGCAGCCCCGCCGGGGGAGCGGCTAACACCGGGGAGCTGTTTTTT
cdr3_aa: CASSPAGGAANTGELFF

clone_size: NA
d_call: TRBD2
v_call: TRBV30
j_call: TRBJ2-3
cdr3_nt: TGTGCCTGGAACACACTAGCGGGCACAGATACGCAGTATTTT
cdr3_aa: CAWNTLAGTDTQYF

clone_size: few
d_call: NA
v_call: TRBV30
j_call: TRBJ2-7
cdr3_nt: TGTGCCTGCGGACGGCTCTACGAGCAGTACTTC
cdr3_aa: CACGRLYEQYF

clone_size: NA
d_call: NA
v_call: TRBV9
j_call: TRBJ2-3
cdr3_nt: TGTGCCAGCAGCGTAGGAGGGGGGAGCGGGGGCACAGATACGCAGTATTTT
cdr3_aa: CASSVGGGSGGTDTQYF

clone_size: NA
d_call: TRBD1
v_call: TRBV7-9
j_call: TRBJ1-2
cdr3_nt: TGTGCCAGCACCTTGGGCGAGACAGGGGTTGGCTACACCTTC
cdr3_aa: CASTLGETGVGYTF

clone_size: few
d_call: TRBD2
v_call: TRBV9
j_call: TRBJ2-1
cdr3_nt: TGTGCCAGCAGCGTAGGCGGGGGAGAGGAGTTCTTC
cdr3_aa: CASSVGGGEEFF

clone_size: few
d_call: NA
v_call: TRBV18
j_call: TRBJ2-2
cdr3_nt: TGTGCCAGCTCACCAAAGGGCCAGCGATCCACCGGGGAGCTGTTTTTT
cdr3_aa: CASSPKGQRSTGELFF

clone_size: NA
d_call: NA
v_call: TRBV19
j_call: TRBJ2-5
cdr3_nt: TGTGCCAGTAGTAGAGAGGACAGAGCTGGGGAAGAGACCCAGTACTTC
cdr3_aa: CASSREDRAGEETQYF

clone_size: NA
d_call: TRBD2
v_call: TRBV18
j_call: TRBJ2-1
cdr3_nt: TGTGCCAGCTCCGGGACTAGCGGGGGCTACAATGAGCAGTTCTTC
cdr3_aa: CASSGTSGGYNEQFF

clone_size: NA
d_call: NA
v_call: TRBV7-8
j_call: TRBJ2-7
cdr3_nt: TGTGCCAGCAGCTTGGACAACGAGCAGTACTTC
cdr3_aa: CASSLDNEQYF

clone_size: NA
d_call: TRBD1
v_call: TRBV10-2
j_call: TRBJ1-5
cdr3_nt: TGCGCCAGCAGTGAACCTAAGACAGGGGGCTTTCAGCCCCAGCATTTT
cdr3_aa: CASSEPKTGGFQPQHF

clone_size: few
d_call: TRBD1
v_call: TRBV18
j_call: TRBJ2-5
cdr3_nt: TGTGCCAGCTCACCGTTCTCAAACAGGGGGCGGCAAGAGACCCAGTACTTC
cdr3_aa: CASSPFSNRGRQETQYF

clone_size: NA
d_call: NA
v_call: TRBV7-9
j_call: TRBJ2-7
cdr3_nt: TGTGCCAGCAGCTTACTCAGGGGATGGCCCACCTACGAGCAGTACTTC
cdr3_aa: CASSLLRGWPTYEQYF

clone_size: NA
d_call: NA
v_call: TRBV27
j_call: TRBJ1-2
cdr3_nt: TGTGCCAGCAGTCCTAATAACTATGGCTACACCTTC
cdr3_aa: CASSPNNYGYTF

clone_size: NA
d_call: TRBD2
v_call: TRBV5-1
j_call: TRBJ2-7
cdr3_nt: TGCGCCAGCAGCACAAGCGGGGGCGCATACGAGCAGTACTTC
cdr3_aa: CASSTSGGAYEQYF

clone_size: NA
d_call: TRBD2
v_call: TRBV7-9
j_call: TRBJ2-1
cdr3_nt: TGTGCCAGCAGCCGCACCGGGACTACCCTTGACTACAATGAGCAGTTCTTC
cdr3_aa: CASSRTGTTLDYNEQFF

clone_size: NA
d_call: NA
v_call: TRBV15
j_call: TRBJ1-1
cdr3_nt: TGTGCCACCAGCTTCGAGGGCACTGAAGCTTTCTTT
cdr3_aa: CATSFEGTEAFF

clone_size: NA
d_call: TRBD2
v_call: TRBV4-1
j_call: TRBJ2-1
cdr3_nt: TGCGCCAGCAGCCAAGTCTACGGGGGGTCCAACAATGAGCAGTTCTTC
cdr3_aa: CASSQVYGGSNNEQFF

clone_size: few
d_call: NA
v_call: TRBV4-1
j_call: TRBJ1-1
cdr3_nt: TGCGCCAGCAGCCCATGGACTTCGGGGAGGAACACTGAAGCTTTCTTT
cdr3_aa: CASSPWTSGRNTEAFF

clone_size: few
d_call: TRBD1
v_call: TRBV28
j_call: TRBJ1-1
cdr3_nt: TGTGCCAGCAGTTTACCGGACAGGGGGCTGACTGAAGCTTTCTTT
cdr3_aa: CASSLPDRGLTEAFF

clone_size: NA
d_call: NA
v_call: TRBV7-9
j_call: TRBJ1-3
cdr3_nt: TGTGCCACCTCCTCTGGGGACTTCCCGATCTCTGGAAACACCATATATTTT
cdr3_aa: CATSSGDFPISGNTIYF

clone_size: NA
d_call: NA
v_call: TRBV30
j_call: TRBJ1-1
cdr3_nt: TGTGCCTGGAGTGGTATGGAACGGGAAGCTTTCTTT
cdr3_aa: CAWSGMEREAFF

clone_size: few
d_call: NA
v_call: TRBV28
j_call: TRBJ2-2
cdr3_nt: TGTGCCAGCAGTTTTGAGGCGGGGGCGGACACCGGGGAGCTGTTTTTT
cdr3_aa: CASSFEAGADTGELFF